The rows below give T cell receptor beta chains drawn from one sample of a study of CD8 T cells in ankylosing spondylitis. TCRdb ran MiXCR on the 5' RACE reads and lists one entry per CDR3 protein. The table records about 450,000 distinct CDR3 sequences, 25% to 30% of them present only once. Sequencing was performed on blood, either unsorted or a sorted T cell fraction (not recorded which). The origin of the receptors is a male donor with ankylosing spondylitis. CDR3s include the opening cysteine and the closing phenylalanine or tryptophan. The D gene is left open where the match is weak. Not every row has a clone size; where given, it reads once, few, many or a size class.

D gene | clone size | J gene | V gene | CDR3 protein | CDR3 DNA
NA | NA | TRBJ2-1 | TRBV4-2 | CASSQAQGVDDNEQFF | TGTGCCAGCAGCCAAGCTCAGGGAGTAGACGACAATGAGCAGTTCTTC
TRBD1 | NA | TRBJ2-2 | TRBV5-6 | CASSPRQGASGELFF | TGTGCCAGCAGCCCACGACAGGGAGCGTCCGGGGAGCTGTTTTTT
TRBD1 | NA | TRBJ2-4 | TRBV12-5 | CASGPVWGDRVNIAKNIQYF | TGTGCTAGTGGTCCCGTATGGGGGGACAGGGTAAATATTGCCAAAAACATTCAGTACTTC
NA | NA | TRBJ1-2 | TRBV10-3 | CAIIGNGDGYTF | TGTGCCATCATAGGTAACGGAGATGGCTACACCTTC
NA | few | TRBJ1-2 | TRBV20-1 | CSARDPSRGSNYGYTF | TGCAGTGCTAGAGATCCCTCGAGGGGCAGTAACTATGGCTACACCTTC
TRBD1 | few | TRBJ2-5 | TRBV28 | CASSFSGGQTQYF | TGTGCCAGCAGTTTTTCAGGGGGCCAGACCCAGTACTTC
NA | NA | TRBJ1-1 | TRBV29-1 | CSVEGRLLRNTEAFF | TGCAGCGTTGAAGGCCGGCTGCTTAGGAACACTGAAGCTTTCTTT
NA | NA | TRBJ1-3 | TRBV20-1 | CSAKDAISGNTIYF | TGCAGTGCTAAGGACGCCATCTCTGGAAACACCATATATTTT
TRBD1 | once | TRBJ1-2 | TRBV27 | CASSWTGFYGYTF | TGTGCCAGCAGCTGGACAGGGTTTTATGGCTACACCTTC
NA | NA | TRBJ2-3 | TRBV21-1 | CASSPWTSGPCTDTQYF | TGTGCCAGCAGCCCCTGGACTAGCGGGCCCTGCACAGATACGCAGTATTTT
TRBD2 | many | TRBJ2-1 | TRBV24-1 | CATSDPSGSSYNEQFF | TGTGCCACCAGTGACCCTAGCGGGAGCTCCTACAATGAGCAGTTCTTC
NA | few | TRBJ2-3 | TRBV10-3 | CATGADTQYF | TGTGCCACGGGGGCAGATACGCAGTATTTT
NA | NA | TRBJ2-4 | TRBV12-3/TRBV12-4 | CASNLGGAKNIQYF | TGTGCCAGCAACCTCGGGGGAGCCAAAAACATTCAGTACTTC
TRBD2 | NA | TRBJ2-5 | TRBV20-1 | CSASAGGVGETQYF | TGCAGTGCTAGTGCGGGAGGGGTCGGAGAGACCCAGTACTTC
NA | few | TRBJ2-1 | TRBV7-2 | CASSPRGNNEQFF | TGTGCCAGCAGCCCTCGAGGGAACAATGAGCAGTTCTTC
NA | NA | TRBJ2-3 | TRBV5-1 | CASSSRLGPQYF | TGCGCCAGCAGCTCAAGGTTGGGTCCGCAGTATTTT
NA | many | TRBJ1-1 | TRBV3-1 | CASSQRGDTEAFF | TGTGCCAGCAGCCAAAGGGGGGACACTGAAGCTTTCTTT
NA | few | TRBJ2-7 | TRBV18 | CATASGHEQYF | TGTGCCACCGCCTCAGGGCACGAGCAGTACTTC
NA | NA | TRBJ1-6 | TRBV6-1 | CASSQGGRSPLHF | TGTGCCAGCAGTCAGGGAGGTCGTTCACCCCTCCACTTT
NA | NA | TRBJ2-1 | TRBV12-3/TRBV12-4 | CASRAYQGTLYNEQFF | TGTGCCAGCAGAGCATATCAGGGGACTTTATACAATGAGCAGTTCTTC
NA | many | TRBJ2-1 | TRBV7-2 | CASSSGFYNEQFF | TGTGCCAGCAGTTCGGGATTTTACAATGAGCAGTTCTTC
NA | few | TRBJ2-2 | TRBV4-1 | CASSGGAVLTGELFF | TGCGCCAGCAGCGGGGGAGCGGTCCTCACCGGGGAGCTGTTTTTT